This entry lists 30 T cell receptor beta chains sequenced from one sample in a study of blood T cell repertoires in COVID-19. The assay was immunoSEQ multiplex PCR, and TCRdb's table has in-frame clones only and misses some. Of roughly 250,000 clones listed, more than 60% are singletons. Sequencing was done on a sample of peripheral blood. These receptors all come from a woman aged 40 to 50 with active or convalescent COVID-19.

The rearrangement uses TRBV27 and TRBJ1-1; D unresolved. The germline gives CDR1 MNHEY, CDR2 SMNVEV (reference sequence). Trimming removed 8 bases from V and 1 base from J, with 8 bases in between. CDR3 length equals 12 residues. The CDR3, as DNA: TGTGCCAGCGGGCTCGCGAACACTGAAGCTTTCTTT. It encodes CASGLANTEAFF.

The CDR3 DNA sequence: TGTGCCAGCAGCCCCCGACAGGGGAATGAAAAACTGTTTTTT. Its protein is CASSPRQGNEKLFF. The V call is TRBV14, the J call TRBJ1-4, with 8 bases lining up with TRBD1. J gave up 5 bases and V 4 bases, and 3 bases lay outside the gene matches. Germline CDR1 and CDR2: SGHDN and FVKESK. The CDR3 is made up of 14 amino acids.

Written as DNA, the CDR3 is TGTGCCAGCAGCCTACAGGGACAGGGAACTGAAGCTTTCTTT. Protein: CASSLQGQGTEAFF. The rearrangement joins TRBV7-9 to TRBJ1-1; 9 nucleotides match TRBD1. The CDR3 covers 14 residues. Germline CDR1 is SEHNR and CDR2 is FQNEAQ (reference sequence). V was clipped by 5 bases and J by 5 bases; unmatched bases: 6.

The V and J genes are TRBV5-1 and TRBJ1-6; 7 nucleotides align to TRBD1. CDR1 is SGHRS and CDR2 is YFSETQ in the germline V gene. With V trimmed by 0 bases and J by 5 bases, 2 bases remained unmatched. This CDR3 comprises 15 residues. In DNA form, the CDR3 reads TGCGCCAGCAGCTTGGCCGGGACAGATAATTCACCCCTCCACTTT. It yields the protein CASSLAGTDNSPLHF.

The chain uses TRBV29-1 and TRBJ2-5; D gene unclear. The V end was cut by 4 bases, the J end by 4 bases, with 7 bases between. This CDR3 is built from 11 residues. Germline CDR1 is SQVTM and CDR2 is ANQGSEA. Written as DNA, the CDR3 is TGCAGCGTTGGTCCGGGAGAGACCCAGTACTTC. Amino acids: CSVGPGETQYF.

The J gene is TRBJ1-1, the V gene TRBV28; maybe TRBD1 (5 bases). This CDR3 region has 12 residues. Per the germline V gene, CDR1 is MDHEN and CDR2 is SYDVKM. Trimming stripped 2 bases from V and 6 bases from J, with 7 bases between. The chain's CDR3 is CASSLGTSEAFF. The CDR3 DNA is TGTGCCAGCAGTTTAGGGACTTCTGAAGCTTTCTTT.

This chain joins TRBV28 and TRBJ1-6; D uncertain. Trimming pared 7 bases from V and 9 bases from J, leaving 10 bases between. This CDR3 has 12 amino acids. Germline CDR1 MDHEN, CDR2 SYDVKM. Here the CDR3 reads CASTITGSPLHF. CDR3 nucleotide sequence: TGTGCCAGCACCATTACCGGTTCACCCCTCCACTTT.

This clone appeared a few times. V is TRBV18 and J is TRBJ1-1; 9 bases agree with TRBD1. Germline CDR1 KGHSH, CDR2 LQKENI. Trimming at V came to 6 bases and at J to 0 bases, leaving 8 bases not matched to a gene. The CDR3 length is 16 residues. The CDR3 DNA reads as TGTGCCAGCTCCCCCGGGACAGGGCGTTTGAACACTGAAGCTTTCTTT. Its translation: CASSPGTGRLNTEAFF.

The sample holds one count of this clone. The chain links TRBV30 to TRBJ2-7; 9 bases are a match to TRBD1. The CDR3 sequence is 13 residues long. Trimming cost V 5 bases and J 5 bases; bases outside gene matches: 7. The V gene's germline CDR1 is GTSNPN and CDR2 SVGIG (reference sequence). In DNA, the CDR3 is TGTGCCTGGGGGGACAGGGTTCCCAACGAGCAGTACTTC. Protein: CAWGDRVPNEQYF.

This clone came up a few times. The rearrangement links TRBV5-1 to TRBJ1-1; maybe TRBD1 (5 bases). Trimming took off 0 bases at V and 0 bases at J, with 15 bases between the two ends. Germline loops: CDR1 SGHRS, CDR2 YFSETQ. CDR3 length: 17 amino acids. The CDR3 DNA reads TGCGCCAGCAGCTTGGGAAACGGGGGAGGGTTGAACACTGAAGCTTTCTTT. Its protein product is CASSLGNGGGLNTEAFF.

This chain connects TRBV7-3 to TRBJ2-7; 8 nucleotides match TRBD1. V gave up 3 bases and J gave up 2 bases; unmatched junction bases: 6. The CDR3 is made up of 15 amino acids. Germline loops: CDR1 SGHTA, CDR2 FQGTGA. CDR3 loop: CASSFNGQGPYEQYF. CDR3 sequence (DNA): TGTGCCAGCAGCTTCAACGGACAGGGCCCCTACGAGCAGTACTTC.

V usage is TRBV29-1 and J usage is TRBJ1-1, with D perhaps matching TRBD1 (5 bases). Trimming took off 7 bases at V and 4 bases at J, with 13 bases between the two ends. Germline assignment: CDR1 SQVTM and CDR2 ANQGSEA. This CDR3 has 12 residues. The CDR3 sequence: CSARDLGTEAFF. CDR3 DNA: TGCAGCGCTAGGGACTTGGGCACTGAAGCTTTCTTT.

This clone was recorded once. This chain connects TRBV2 to TRBJ2-5; D may be TRBD1 (5 bases). V lost 7 bases and J 0 bases, leaving 27 bases between the germline ends. The CDR3 is 19 residues long. Germline V lookup: CDR1 SNHLY, CDR2 FYNNEI. CDR3 residues: CASIRGRVRITAYQETQYF. CDR3 in DNA: TGTGCCAGCATAAGGGGCCGGGTGAGGATAACCGCGTACCAAGAGACCCAGTACTTC.

V usage is TRBV3-1 (or the pseudogene TRBV3-2) and J usage is TRBJ2-3, with D hard to call. The germline V gene encodes CDR1 LGHDT and CDR2 YNNKEL (reference sequence). Between the trimmed V and J ends, which lost 6 bases and 0 bases, there was a span of 7 bases. CDR3 length: 13 amino acids. The chain's CDR3 is CASRQRSTDTQYF. The DNA for the CDR3 is TGTGCCAGCAGGCAGCGAAGCACAGATACGCAGTATTTT.

The sample holds a few counts of this clone. This rearrangement joins TRBV19 to TRBJ1-5, with 9 bases identical to TRBD1. The trim removed 6 bases at V and 7 bases at J, leaving 7 bases unmatched. CDR1 LNHDA and CDR2 SQIVND come from the germline V gene (reference sequence). CDR3 length: 14 amino acids. This CDR3 reads CASRQGAGFQPQHF. The CDR3 DNA is TGTGCCAGTAGACAGGGGGCGGGTTTCCAGCCCCAGCATTTT.

The CDR3 DNA reads as TGTGCCAGCAGCGCAGGGGGCTTGGGTGAAAAACTGTTTTTT. Encoded protein: CASSAGGLGEKLFF. This sequence joins TRBV9 and TRBJ1-4; 8 positions agree with TRBD1. J gave up 7 bases and V 3 bases, and 5 bases lay outside the gene matches. Germline values: CDR1 SGDLS, CDR2 YYNGEE. This CDR3 is 14 amino acids long.

This chain uses TRBV12-5 with TRBJ1-1; D might be TRBD1 (6 bases). The CDR3 has 14 amino acids. Germline V CDR1 and CDR2: LGHNT, FRNRAP. Trimming removed 5 bases at V and 5 bases at J, with 15 bases between. The CDR3 coding sequence is TGTGCTAGTGGTCCGTCAGGGGTGTGGACTGAAGCTTTCTTT. Translating it yields CASGPSGVWTEAFF.

The rearrangement uses TRBV5-1 and TRBJ1-5; 9 bases line up with TRBD1. Trimming took 3 bases from V and 6 from J; bases not matched to a gene: 4. The CDR3 has 14 amino acids. Germline assignment: CDR1 SGHRS and CDR2 YFSETQ. The chain's CDR3 is CASSSGTGIQPQHF. The CDR3, as DNA: TGCGCCAGCAGCTCCGGGACAGGGATTCAGCCCCAGCATTTT.

The chain links TRBV28 to TRBJ2-7; possible D gene TRBD1, 6 bases. Trimming removed 5 bases at V and 4 bases at J, with 18 bases between. The CDR3 runs to 15 residues. Germline V gene data show CDR1 as MDHEN and CDR2 as SYDVKM. The CDR3 nucleotides are TGTGCCAGCAGTATAACAGGGATTTCGGCGTACGAGCAGTACGTC. This gives the protein CASSITGISAYEQYV.

The chain recombines TRBV7-6 with TRBJ2-1; TRBD2 agrees at 11 bases. CDR3 size: 18 residues. The germline gives CDR1 SGHVS, CDR2 FNYEAQ. The junction had 11 bases not matched to a gene; V was cut back by 2 bases and J by 5 bases. The CDR3 sequence is CASSLRSSGGNPHNEQFF. CDR3 nucleotide sequence: TGTGCCAGCAGCTTAAGGTCTAGCGGGGGGAACCCGCACAATGAGCAGTTCTTC. Full variable domain (missing parts from reference TRBV7-6 and TRBJ2-1): GAGVSQSPRYKVTKRGQDVALRCDPISGHVSLYWYRQALGQGPEFLTYFNYEAQQDKSGLPNDRFSAERPEGSISTLTIQRTEQRDSAMYRCASSLRSSGGNPHNEQFFGPGTRLTVL.

The rearrangement joins TRBV7-9 to TRBJ1-4; 9 nucleotides line up with TRBD1. CDR1 is SEHNR and CDR2 is FQNEAQ in the germline V gene (reference sequence). V trimming: 4 bases; J trimming: 6 bases; junction bases outside the gene matches: 3. The CDR3 contains 14 residues. CDR3 sequence (DNA): TGTGCCAGCAGCTCGGACAGGGGAGATGAAAAACTGTTTTTT. This encodes CASSSDRGDEKLFF.

A note on this clone: In the same sample, other DNA sequences code for this CDR3. V is TRBV5-4 and J is TRBJ2-2; 9 positions match TRBD1. V lost 4 bases to trimming and J lost 4 bases; unmatched junction nucleotides: 5. Germline CDR1 SGHNT, CDR2 YYREEE (reference sequence). The CDR3 covers 15 residues. The CDR3 is CASSPGQGSTGELFF. DNA of the CDR3: TGTGCCAGCAGCCCGGGACAGGGAAGCACCGGGGAGCTGTTTTTT.

This chain links TRBV28 with TRBJ2-7; D may be TRBD2 (5 bases). Germline V lookup: CDR1 MDHEN, CDR2 SYDVKM. V lost 2 bases and J lost 2, with 10 bases in between. The CDR3 covers 14 residues. The CDR3 DNA reads TGTGCCAGCAGTTTACTTGGGGAGCCCTACGAGCAGTACGTC. Amino acid sequence: CASSLLGEPYEQYV.

The genes are TRBV30 and TRBJ1-5; D might be TRBD1 (5 bases). Per germline, CDR1 GTSNPN and CDR2 SVGIG (reference sequence). Trimming removed 1 base at V and 5 bases at J, with 15 bases between. The CDR3 covers 15 residues. The DNA of the CDR3 is TGTGCCTGGAGTGCGAGGACACGAAGGTATCAGCCCCAGCATTTT. This codes for CAWSARTRRYQPQHF.

This clone was seen a single time. V and J are TRBV5-4 and TRBJ2-6; D is ambiguous. V dropped 4 bases and J dropped 4 bases, with 9 bases sitting between them. Germline V gene lookup returns CDR1 SGHNT and CDR2 YYREEE (reference sequence). The CDR3 runs 14 residues. In DNA, the CDR3 is TGTGCCAGCAGCCTGAAACTAGGGGCCAACGTCCTGACTTTC. Translated, it gives CASSLKLGANVLTF.

The table lists this clone with a count of one. This chain connects TRBV11-1 to TRBJ2-1; 9 nucleotides match TRBD1. CDR1 and CDR2 (germline): SGHAT, FQDESV (reference sequence). J lost 9 bases, V lost 4 bases, and 13 bases had no gene match. This CDR3 has 16 amino acids. CDR3 nucleotides: TGTGCCAGCAGCTCTTCCCTACAGGGGGCTGGTGGTGAGCAGTTCTTC. Protein: CASSSSLQGAGGEQFF.

The chain couples TRBV7-7 to TRBJ1-4; no clear D. The V gene's germline CDR1 is SSHAT and CDR2 FNYEAQ (reference sequence). This CDR3 region has 13 residues. The V and J ends lost 4 bases and 8 bases respectively, with 11 bases between them. The CDR3 is CASSSRTGEKLFF. The CDR3 DNA is TGTGCCAGCAGCTCCAGGACTGGAGAAAAACTGTTTTTT.

The chain has TRBV5-1 and TRBJ1-1, with D tentatively TRBD1 (6 bases). The CDR3 is 13 amino acids. Germline-derived CDR1 and CDR2 are SGHRS and YFSETQ. V lost 4 bases to trimming and J lost 5 bases, with 12 bases between them. The chain's CDR3 is CASSPKGETEAFF. CDR3 coding DNA: TGCGCCAGCAGCCCAAAGGGGGAAACTGAAGCTTTCTTT.

The chain links TRBV5-6 to TRBJ1-2; D call uncertain. CDR1 is SGHDT, CDR2 YYEEEE, per germline. The CDR3 runs to 15 residues. V was pared by 1 base and J by 4 bases, with 14 bases between. The CDR3 loop is CASSLSPPPGYGYTF. The CDR3, as DNA: TGTGCCAGCAGCTTGTCCCCCCCGCCGGGCTATGGCTACACCTTC.

The V gene is TRBV12-3 or TRBV12-4, the J gene TRBJ1-2; TRBD1 is a possible D gene (5 bases). V dropped 8 bases and J dropped 7 bases, with 14 bases sitting between them. CDR3 size: 12 residues. As DNA, the CDR3 is TGTGCCAGCTACGGGGGTGAATTTGGCTACACCTTC. This encodes CASYGGEFGYTF.